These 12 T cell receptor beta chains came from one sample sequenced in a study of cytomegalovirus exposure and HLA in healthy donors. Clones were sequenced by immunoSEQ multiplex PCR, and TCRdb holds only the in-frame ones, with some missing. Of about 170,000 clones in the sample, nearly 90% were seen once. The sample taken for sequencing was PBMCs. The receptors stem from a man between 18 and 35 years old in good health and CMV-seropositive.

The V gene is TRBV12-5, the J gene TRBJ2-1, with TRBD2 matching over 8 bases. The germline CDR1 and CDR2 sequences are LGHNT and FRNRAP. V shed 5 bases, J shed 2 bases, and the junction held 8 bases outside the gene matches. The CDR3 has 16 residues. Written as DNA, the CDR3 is TGTGCTAGTGGTACCAGACTAGCGTCGACCTACAATGAGCAGTTCTTC. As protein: CASGTRLASTYNEQFF.

The CDR3 DNA follows: TGTGCCAGCAGTCTAGGCACTAGCGGGAGTTATACCGGGGAGCTGTTTTTT. Encoded protein: CASSLGTSGSYTGELFF. This sequence joins TRBV7-3 and TRBJ2-2; 11 nucleotides agree with TRBD2. Germline values: CDR1 SGHTA, CDR2 FQGTGA. There are 17 residues in the CDR3. V trimming: 6 bases; J trimming: 5 bases; junction bases outside the gene matches: 11. Full variable domain (remainder filled in from reference TRBV7-3 and TRBJ2-2): GAGVSQTPSNKVTEKGKYVELRCDPISGHTALYWYRQSLGQGPEFLIYFQGTGAADDSGLPNDRFFAVRPEGSVSTLKIQRTERGDSAVYLCASSLGTSGSYTGELFFGEGSRLTVL.

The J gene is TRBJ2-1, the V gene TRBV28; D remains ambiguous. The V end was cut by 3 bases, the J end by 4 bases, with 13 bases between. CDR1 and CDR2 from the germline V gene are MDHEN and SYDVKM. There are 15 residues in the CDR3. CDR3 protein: CASSFGDQPYNEQFF. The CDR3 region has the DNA TGTGCCAGCAGTTTCGGAGACCAGCCTTACAATGAGCAGTTCTTC.

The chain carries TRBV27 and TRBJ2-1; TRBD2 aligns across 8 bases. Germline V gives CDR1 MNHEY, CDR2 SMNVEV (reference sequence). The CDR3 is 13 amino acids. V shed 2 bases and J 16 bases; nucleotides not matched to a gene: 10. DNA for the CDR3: TGTGCCAGCAGTTTACCCACGAGCGGGAGCTTTTTCTTC. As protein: CASSLPTSGSFFF.

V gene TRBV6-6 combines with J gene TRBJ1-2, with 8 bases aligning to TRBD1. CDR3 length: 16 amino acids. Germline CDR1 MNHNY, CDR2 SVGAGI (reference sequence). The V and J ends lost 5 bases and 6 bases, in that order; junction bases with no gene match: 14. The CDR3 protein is CASSTRQGSGVHGYTF. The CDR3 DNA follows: TGTGCCAGCAGTACTCGACAGGGGTCTGGAGTCCATGGCTACACCTTC.

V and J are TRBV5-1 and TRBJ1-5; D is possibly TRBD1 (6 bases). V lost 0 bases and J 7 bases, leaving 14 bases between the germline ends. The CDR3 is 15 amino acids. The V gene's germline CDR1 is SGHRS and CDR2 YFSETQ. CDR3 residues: CASSLGTGTRQPQHF. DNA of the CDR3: TGCGCCAGCAGCTTGGGAACCGGGACACGGCAGCCCCAGCATTTT.

CDR3 residues: CAWSRQESEKLFF. The CDR3 bases are TGTGCCTGGAGTAGGCAGGAAAGTGAAAAACTGTTTTTT. The genes are TRBV30 and TRBJ1-4; no definite D call. The germline gives CDR1 GTSNPN, CDR2 SVGIG (reference sequence). The CDR3 length is 13 residues. Trimming cost V 2 bases and J 7 bases, with 11 bases left between them.

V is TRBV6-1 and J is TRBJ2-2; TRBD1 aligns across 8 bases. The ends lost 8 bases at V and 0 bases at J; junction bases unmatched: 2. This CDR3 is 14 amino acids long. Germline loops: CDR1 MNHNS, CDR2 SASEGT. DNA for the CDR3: TGTGCCAGCCGGGACAGGACGAACACCGGGGAGCTGTTTTTT. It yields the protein CASRDRTNTGELFF.

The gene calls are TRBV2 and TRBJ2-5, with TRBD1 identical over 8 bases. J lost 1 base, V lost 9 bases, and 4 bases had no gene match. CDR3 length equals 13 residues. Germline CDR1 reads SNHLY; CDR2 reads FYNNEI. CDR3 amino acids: CASLQGVQETQYF. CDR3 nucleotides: TGTGCCAGTCTACAGGGGGTCCAAGAGACCCAGTACTTC.

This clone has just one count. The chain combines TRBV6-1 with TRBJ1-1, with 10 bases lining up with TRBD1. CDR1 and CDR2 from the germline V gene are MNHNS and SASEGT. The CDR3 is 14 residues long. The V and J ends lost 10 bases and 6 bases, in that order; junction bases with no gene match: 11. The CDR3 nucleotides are TGTGCCATCGACCACCGGGACAGGGGCTCTGAAGCTTTCTTT. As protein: CAIDHRDRGSEAFF.

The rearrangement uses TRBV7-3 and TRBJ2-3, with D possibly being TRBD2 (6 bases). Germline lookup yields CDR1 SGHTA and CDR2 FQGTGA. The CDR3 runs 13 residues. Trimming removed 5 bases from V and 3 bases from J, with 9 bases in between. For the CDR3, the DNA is TGTGCCAGCAGCAGTAGCGGAACAGATACGCAGTATTTT. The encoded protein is CASSSSGTDTQYF.

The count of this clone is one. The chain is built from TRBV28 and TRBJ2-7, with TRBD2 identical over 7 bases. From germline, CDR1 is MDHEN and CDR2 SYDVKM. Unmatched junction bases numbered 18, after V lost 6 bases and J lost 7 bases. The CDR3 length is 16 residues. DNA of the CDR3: TGTGCCAGCAGCACCCCTATTGCGGGAGAGAACCATGAGCAGTACTTC. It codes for CASSTPIAGENHEQYF.